The 9 T cell receptor beta chains below were found in one sample sequenced in a study of CD8 T cells in ankylosing spondylitis. TCRdb called the 5' RACE reads again in MiXCR, with one record for every CDR3 protein. The data show fewer than 180,000 distinct CDR3 sequences, with under 45% seen just once and 13% to 15% held by the top ten. The sequenced sample was synovial fluid, either unsorted or a sorted T cell fraction (not recorded which). The receptors were sampled from a male donor with ankylosing spondylitis.

The rearrangement links TRBV7-8 to TRBJ2-3; TRBD2 matches at 8 bases. Trimming removed 5 bases from V and 0 bases from J; junction bases left unmatched: 10. The CDR3 extends over 17 amino acids. Germline V gene data show CDR1 as SGHVS and CDR2 as FQNEAQ. The DNA for the CDR3 is TGTGCCAGCAGCCTCCCCAATACTAGCGGCAGCACAGATACGCAGTATTTT. This translates into CASSLPNTSGSTDTQYF.

This clonotype appeared a few times. The chain combines TRBV7-2 with TRBJ1-2; 10 nucleotides line up with TRBD1. CDR3 length equals 15 residues. The germline V gene has CDR1 SGHTA and CDR2 FQGNSA. V lost 5 bases to trimming and J lost 8 bases; unmatched junction nucleotides: 11. CDR3 in amino acids: CASSISGQGIGGYTF. The CDR3 DNA follows: TGTGCCAGCAGCATTTCGGGACAGGGGATCGGCGGCTACACCTTC.

V is TRBV9 and J is TRBJ1-2, with D tentatively TRBD1 (6 bases). Trimming removed 0 bases from V and 4 bases from J, with 16 bases in between. The CDR3 totals 16 residues. Looked up from germline, CDR1 is SGDLS and CDR2 is YYNGEE. Here the CDR3 DNA reads TGTGCCAGCAGCGTAGGCCGGGACAACAACATCTATGGCTACACCTTC. Protein: CASSVGRDNNIYGYTF.

This clonotype was counted only a few times. This chain links TRBV2 with TRBJ2-2, with D unclear. The CDR3 length is 16 residues. Trimming took off 7 bases at V and 0 bases at J, with 15 bases between the two ends. From germline, CDR1 is SNHLY and CDR2 FYNNEI. CDR3 residues: CASTQVWETNTGELFF. The CDR3 nucleotides read TGTGCCAGCACCCAGGTGTGGGAAACGAACACCGGGGAGCTGTTTTTT.

The CDR3 is CASSTLGWGVGTDTQYF. CDR3 DNA: TGTGCCAGCAGTACCCTTGGGTGGGGCGTTGGTACAGATACGCAGTATTTT. The J gene is TRBJ2-3, the V gene TRBV6-1, with a possible D match to TRBD1 (5 bases). Germline values: CDR1 MNHNS, CDR2 SASEGT. The CDR3 is made up of 17 amino acids. Trimming took off 5 bases at V and 3 bases at J, with 21 bases between the two ends.

The CDR3 region is CASSLRWWIWNTGELFF. The CDR3 region has the DNA TGTGCCAGCAGTTTGAGGTGGTGGATTTGGAACACCGGGGAGCTGTTTTTT. The gene calls are TRBV12-3 or TRBV12-4 and TRBJ2-2; the D is unclear. The CDR3 totals 17 residues. V was cut by 3 bases and J by 1 base, with 15 bases left in between.

This clonotype is a singleton in its sample. The chain recombines TRBV6-2 or TRBV6-3 with TRBJ2-3; D gene ambiguous. Germline V CDR1 and CDR2: MNHEY, SVGEGT. The CDR3 consists of 16 residues. V shed 2 bases and J shed 0 bases, with 12 bases lying between them. CDR3 DNA sequence: TGTGCCAGCAGTTACGTGCTACTACCAAGCACAGATACGCAGTATTTT. Amino acid sequence: CASSYVLLPSTDTQYF.

This clonotype was counted a single time. The chain links TRBV20-1 to TRBJ1-2; TRBD1 might be the D (6 bases). Germline lookup yields CDR1 DFQATT and CDR2 SNEGSKA (reference sequence). The CDR3 runs to 15 residues. Trimming removed 5 bases at V and 2 bases at J, with 18 bases between. CDR3 coding DNA: TGCAGTGCTCACGGTCGGGGGGCCCTAAACTATGGCTACACCTTC. This codes for CSAHGRGALNYGYTF.

The rearrangement uses TRBV7-9 and TRBJ2-5; perhaps TRBD1 as D (6 bases). The CDR3 length is 14 residues. From germline, CDR1 is SEHNR and CDR2 FQNEAQ (reference sequence). The V end lost 0 bases, the J end lost 7 bases, and 12 bases lay between the germline ends. CDR3 in amino acids: CASSLAQGPGTQYF. The CDR3 DNA follows: TGTGCCAGCAGCTTAGCTCAGGGGCCCGGGACCCAGTACTTC.